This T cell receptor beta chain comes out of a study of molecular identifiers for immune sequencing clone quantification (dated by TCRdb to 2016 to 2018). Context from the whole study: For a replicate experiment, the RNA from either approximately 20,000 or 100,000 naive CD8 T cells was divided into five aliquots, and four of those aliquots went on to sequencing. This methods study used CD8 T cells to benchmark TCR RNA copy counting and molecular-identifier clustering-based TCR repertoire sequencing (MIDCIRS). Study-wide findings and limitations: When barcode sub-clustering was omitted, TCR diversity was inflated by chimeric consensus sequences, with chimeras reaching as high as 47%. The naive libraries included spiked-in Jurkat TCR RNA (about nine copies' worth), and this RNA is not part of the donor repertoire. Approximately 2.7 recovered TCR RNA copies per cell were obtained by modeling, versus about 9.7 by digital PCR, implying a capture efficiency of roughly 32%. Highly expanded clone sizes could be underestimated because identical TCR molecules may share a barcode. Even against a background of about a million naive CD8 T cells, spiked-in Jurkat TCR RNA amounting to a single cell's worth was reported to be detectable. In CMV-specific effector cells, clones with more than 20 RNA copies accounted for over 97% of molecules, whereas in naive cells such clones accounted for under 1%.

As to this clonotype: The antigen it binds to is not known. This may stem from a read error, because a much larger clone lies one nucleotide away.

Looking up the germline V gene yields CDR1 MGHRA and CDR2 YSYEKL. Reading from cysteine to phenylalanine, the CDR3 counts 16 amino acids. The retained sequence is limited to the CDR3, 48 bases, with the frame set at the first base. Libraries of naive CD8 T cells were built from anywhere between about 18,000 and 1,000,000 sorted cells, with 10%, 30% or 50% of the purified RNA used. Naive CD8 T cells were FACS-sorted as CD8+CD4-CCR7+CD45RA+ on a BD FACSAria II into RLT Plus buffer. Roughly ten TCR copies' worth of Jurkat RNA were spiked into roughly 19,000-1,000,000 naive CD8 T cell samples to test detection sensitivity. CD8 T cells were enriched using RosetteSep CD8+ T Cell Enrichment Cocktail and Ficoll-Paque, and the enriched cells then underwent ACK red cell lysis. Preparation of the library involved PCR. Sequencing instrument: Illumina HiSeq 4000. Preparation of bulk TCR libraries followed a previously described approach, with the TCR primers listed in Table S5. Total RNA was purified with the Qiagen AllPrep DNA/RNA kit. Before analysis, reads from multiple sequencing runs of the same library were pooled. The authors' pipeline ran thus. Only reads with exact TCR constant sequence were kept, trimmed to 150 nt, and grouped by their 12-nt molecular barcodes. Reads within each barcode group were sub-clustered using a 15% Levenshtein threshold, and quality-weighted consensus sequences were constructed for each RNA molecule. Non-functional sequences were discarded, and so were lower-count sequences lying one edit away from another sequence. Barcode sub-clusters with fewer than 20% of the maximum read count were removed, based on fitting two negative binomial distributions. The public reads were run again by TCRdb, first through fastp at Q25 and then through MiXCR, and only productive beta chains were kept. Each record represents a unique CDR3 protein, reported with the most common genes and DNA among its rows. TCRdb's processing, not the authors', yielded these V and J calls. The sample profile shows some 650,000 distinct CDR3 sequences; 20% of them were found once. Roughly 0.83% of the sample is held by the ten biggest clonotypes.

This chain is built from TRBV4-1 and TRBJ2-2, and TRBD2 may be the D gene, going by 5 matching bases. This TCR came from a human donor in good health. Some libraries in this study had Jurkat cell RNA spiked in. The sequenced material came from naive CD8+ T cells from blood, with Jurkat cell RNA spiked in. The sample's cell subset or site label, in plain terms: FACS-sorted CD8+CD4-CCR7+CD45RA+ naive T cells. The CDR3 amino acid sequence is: CASSQVVSINTGELVF. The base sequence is TGCGCCAGCAGCCAAGTGGTCAGCATTAACACCGGGGAGCTGGTTTTT.